The 26 T cell receptor beta chains below were found in one sample sequenced in a study of OX40 agonist ivuxolimab in advanced cancers. Data came from immunoSEQ multiplex PCR; TCRdb stores just in-frame clones and leaves some out. The table has tens of thousands of clones, about nine tenths seen once. Material: CD4+ or CD8+ T cells sorted from blood, obtained in a trial of the OX40 agonist ivuxolimab. All receptors come from an adult with an advanced solid tumor such as melanoma, head and neck, liver or kidney cancer.

The CDR3 region is CASRRQGLSSYEQYF. Here the CDR3 DNA reads TGTGCCAGCAGACGACAGGGCCTCAGCTCCTACGAGCAGTACTTC. The rearrangement links TRBV5-4 to TRBJ2-7; 7 bases line up with TRBD1. V shed 5 bases and J 0 bases; nucleotides not matched to a gene: 8. Germline loops: CDR1 SGHNT, CDR2 YYREEE (reference sequence). The CDR3 has 15 residues.

The rearrangement joins TRBV18 to TRBJ1-1; D not certain. Trimming removed 8 bases from V and 2 bases from J, with 12 bases in between. The CDR3 spans 13 residues. In germline, CDR1 is KGHSH, CDR2 LQKENI. In nucleotides, the CDR3 is TGTGCCAGCACCCGCGAACATAACACTGAAGCTTTCTTT. Residues: CASTREHNTEAFF. Based on the CDR3 plus reference TRBV18 and TRBJ1-1, the full variable domain is NAGVMQNPRHLVRRRGQEARLRCSPMKGHSHVYWYRQLPEEGLKFMVYLQKENIIDESGMPKERFSAEFPKEGPSILRIQQVVRGDSAAYFCASTREHNTEAFFGQGTRLTVV.

The CDR3, as DNA: TGTGCCAGCAGCTTAGATGCCAGCGGGAGGATCTATGAGCAGTTCTTC. This translates into CASSLDASGRIYEQFF. The gene calls are TRBV11-3 and TRBJ2-1, with 9 bases lining up with TRBD2. Trimming took 0 bases from V and 8 from J; bases not matched to a gene: 8. This CDR3 has 16 residues. Per the germline V gene, CDR1 is SGHNT and CDR2 is YENEEA.

V is TRBV27 and J is TRBJ2-6, with unresolved D. Per germline, CDR1 MNHEY and CDR2 SMNVEV (reference sequence). This CDR3 spans 15 amino acids. Trimming took off 3 bases at V and 0 bases at J, with 6 bases between the two ends. The CDR3 loop reads CASSLRPSGANVLTF. The DNA for the CDR3 is TGTGCCAGCAGTTTGAGGCCCTCTGGGGCCAACGTCCTGACTTTC.

To note about this clone: Other DNA sequences in this sample translate to the same CDR3. The chain carries TRBV7-2 and TRBJ2-1; D gene ambiguous. CDR1 SGHTA and CDR2 FQGNSA come from the germline V gene. The CDR3 length is 13 residues. With 2 bases removed from V and 7 bases from J, the gap between germline ends came to 9 bases. CDR3 in DNA: TGTGCCAGCAGCTTACTAGATGGGAATGAGCAGTTCTTC. This translates into CASSLLDGNEQFF.

V usage is TRBV28 and J usage is TRBJ1-5, with D unresolved. Germline lookup yields CDR1 MDHEN and CDR2 SYDVKM. V shed 1 base and J shed 4 bases, with 20 bases lying between them. The CDR3 is made up of 18 amino acids. The CDR3 DNA reads TGTGCCAGCAGTTTATTCAGTCCGGGGTTTGCTGGGAATCAGCCCCAGCATTTT. It translates to CASSLFSPGFAGNQPQHF.

The CDR3 loop is CASSLEQGVYEQYF. The CDR3, as DNA: TGTGCCAGCAGCTTAGAGCAGGGTGTCTACGAGCAGTACTTC. The chain joins TRBV13 to TRBJ2-7, with D possibly TRBD1 on 5 matching bases. CDR3 length: 14 residues. Trimming cost V 1 base and J 3 bases, with 10 bases left between them. Germline lookup yields CDR1 PRHDT and CDR2 FYEKMQ (reference sequence). The whole variable domain, filled in from reference TRBV13 and TRBJ2-7, reads AAGVIQSPRHLIKEKRETATLKCYPIPRHDTVYWYQQGPGQDPQFLISFYEKMQSDKGSIPDRFSAQQFSDYHSELNMSSLELGDSALYFCASSLEQGVYEQYFGPGTRLTVT.

The chain combines TRBV18 with TRBJ1-2; D call uncertain. The germline V gene encodes CDR1 KGHSH and CDR2 LQKENI. Between the trimmed V and J ends, which lost 3 bases and 5 bases, there was a span of 16 bases. The CDR3 runs to 15 residues. CDR3 coding DNA: TGTGCCAGCTCACCGGCGGGCGGGGAAGGATATGGCTACACCTTC. Residues: CASSPAGGEGYGYTF.

This sequence joins TRBV2 and TRBJ2-1, with a possible D match to TRBD2 (5 bases). The CDR3 contains 13 residues. Germline V CDR1 and CDR2: SNHLY, FYNNEI. V was pared by 2 bases and J by 4 bases, with 6 bases between. CDR3 nucleotides: TGTGCCAGCAGTGAAAGCGGATACAATGAGCAGTTCTTC. This codes for CASSESGYNEQFF.

This chain connects TRBV29-1 to TRBJ2-3; 7 bases match TRBD2. With 4 bases clipped from V and 2 bases from J, the junction kept 3 bases outside the gene matches. Germline loops: CDR1 SQVTM, CDR2 ANQGSEA. The CDR3 has 13 amino acids. The CDR3 nucleotides are TGCAGCGTTGGTCAGCGGGACACAGATACGCAGTATTTT. Its protein is CSVGQRDTDTQYF.

This CDR3 reads CAWRGQGETQYF. As DNA, the CDR3 is TGTGCCTGGAGAGGACAGGGGGAGACCCAGTACTTC. This chain joins TRBV30 and TRBJ2-5; 9 bases match TRBD1. CDR1 is GTSNPN, CDR2 SVGIG, per germline (reference sequence). The CDR3 has 12 residues. Losses at the gene ends were 3 bases for V and 5 bases for J; bases not matched to a gene: 1.

The chain is built from TRBV7-2 and TRBJ2-3, with D unresolved. Germline V gives CDR1 SGHTA, CDR2 FQGNSA. Trimming removed 3 bases from V and 0 bases from J, with 13 bases in between. The CDR3 is made up of 16 amino acids. The DNA of the CDR3 is TGTGCCAGCAGCTTCCAAGGAAAGCCAAGCACAGATACGCAGTATTTT. Translated, it gives CASSFQGKPSTDTQYF.

The V gene is TRBV5-1, the J gene TRBJ2-5; no clear D gene. V lost 4 bases and J lost 4, with 8 bases in between. The CDR3 is 12 residues long. Germline CDR1 reads SGHRS; CDR2 reads YFSETQ. The CDR3 coding sequence is TGCGCCAGCAGCCAAGTCCCAGAGACCCAGTACTTC. Translation: CASSQVPETQYF.

This chain uses TRBV7-9 with TRBJ2-3, with TRBD2 identical over 11 bases. The CDR3 is made up of 17 amino acids. Looked up from germline, CDR1 is SEHNR and CDR2 is FQNEAQ (reference sequence). The junction had 14 bases not matched to a gene; V was cut back by 7 bases and J by 5 bases. CDR3 DNA: TGTGCCAGCACCGAAGGAACTAGCGGGAGTTTCAGAGATACGCAGTATTTT. It yields the protein CASTEGTSGSFRDTQYF.

The rearrangement uses TRBV5-1 and TRBJ2-7; D is perhaps TRBD1 (6 bases). The CDR3 has 15 amino acids. CDR1 and CDR2 from the germline V gene are SGHRS and YFSETQ. The V and J ends lost 4 bases and 0 bases respectively, with 14 bases between them. The CDR3 coding sequence is TGCGCCAGCAGCACCGACAGGTCCCGCTCCTACGAGCAGTACTTC. This codes for CASSTDRSRSYEQYF.

Remarks on this clone: One end of the junction fails to match germline, which may point to a read error. The chain joins TRBV7-7 to TRBJ2-5; 7 nucleotides line up with TRBD2. The germline V gene encodes CDR1 SSHAT and CDR2 FNYEAQ (reference sequence). The CDR3 sequence is 16 residues long. The CDR3 loop is CASSLALASGQETQYF. The CDR3 DNA reads as TGTGCTAGCAGCTTAGCCCTTGCTAGCGGCCAAGAGACCCAGTACTTC.

J is TRBJ1-5 and V is TRBV6-5, with TRBD1 as a possible D gene (6 bases). Looked up from germline, CDR1 is MNHEY and CDR2 is SVGAGI. CDR3 length: 13 amino acids. Trimming took off 5 bases at V and 7 bases at J, with 12 bases between the two ends. The CDR3 protein is CASSTGFLQPQHF. CDR3 DNA sequence: TGTGCCAGCAGTACAGGGTTTCTCCAGCCCCAGCATTTT.

V usage is TRBV7-2 and J usage is TRBJ2-3, with 7 nucleotides matching TRBD2. The J segment lost 8 bases and the V segment lost 1 base, leaving 12 bases of the junction unmatched. The CDR3 length is 16 residues. Germline V lookup: CDR1 SGHTA, CDR2 FQGNSA. CDR3 residues: CASSLDPGGSGGTQYF. CDR3 DNA: TGTGCCAGCAGCTTAGACCCGGGAGGCAGTGGAGGTACGCAGTATTTT.

This chain connects TRBV7-9 to TRBJ2-7; 8 nucleotides line up with TRBD2. The germline gives CDR1 SEHNR, CDR2 FQNEAQ (reference sequence). The ends lost 3 bases at V and 1 base at J; junction bases unmatched: 5. The CDR3 contains 15 residues. CDR3 protein: CASSFTGTRSYEQYF. CDR3 nucleotide sequence: TGTGCCAGCAGCTTTACCGGGACTAGATCCTACGAGCAGTACTTC.

This clone was picked up one time. The chain recombines TRBV6-5 with TRBJ1-4; no clear D. The CDR3 extends over 11 amino acids. Germline CDR1 is MNHEY and CDR2 is SVGAGI. The germline V and J ends were trimmed by 6 bases and 4 bases, with 3 bases remaining between them. CDR3 loop: CASSRNEKLFF. The CDR3 bases are TGTGCCAGCAGCCGTAATGAAAAACTGTTTTTT.

This chain connects TRBV5-1 to TRBJ2-5; possibly TRBD1 for D (6 bases). Deletions cut 0 bases from V and 3 bases from J, with 9 bases between. Germline V CDR1 and CDR2: SGHRS, YFSETQ. This CDR3 spans 14 amino acids. The CDR3 nucleotides are TGCGCCAGCAGCTTGGACAGGGCTGAAGAGACCCAGTACTTC. Protein product: CASSLDRAEETQYF.

The chain carries TRBV9 and TRBJ1-5, with 9 bases identical to TRBD1. The CDR3 loop spans 15 amino acids. Per germline, CDR1 SGDLS and CDR2 YYNGEE. Losses at the gene ends were 4 bases for V and 7 bases for J; bases not matched to a gene: 9. The CDR3 loop reads CASSLTGTGNQPQHF. The CDR3 DNA is TGTGCCAGCAGCCTTACCGGGACAGGGAACCAGCCCCAGCATTTT. The whole variable domain, remainder taken from reference TRBV9 and TRBJ1-5, is DSGVTQTPKHLITATGQRVTLRCSPRSGDLSVYWYQQSLDQGLQFLIQYYNGEERAKGNILERFSAQQFPDLHSELNLSSLELGDSALYFCASSLTGTGNQPQHFGDGTRLSIL.

The chain has TRBV5-4 and TRBJ2-7; 8 nucleotides agree with TRBD1. The junction had 2 bases not matched to a gene; V was cut back by 4 bases and J by 5 bases. There are 12 residues in the CDR3. Per the germline V gene, CDR1 is SGHNT and CDR2 is YYREEE (reference sequence). The CDR3 DNA follows: TGTGCCAGCAGCCGGACAGGGAACGAGCAGTACTTC. It yields the protein CASSRTGNEQYF.

The chain joins TRBV28 to TRBJ1-2; 10 positions match TRBD1. Germline CDR1 reads MDHEN; CDR2 reads SYDVKM. The CDR3 covers 16 residues. V was pared by 4 bases and J by 8 bases, with 13 bases of the junction left unmatched. Here the CDR3 DNA reads TGTGCCAGCAGTTCGTCAGACAGGGGGCTTTCGGGCGGCTACACCTTC. Its protein product is CASSSSDRGLSGGYTF.

This clone showed up just a few times. This chain connects TRBV11-1 to TRBJ2-5, with TRBD1 as a possible D gene (6 bases). Trimming stripped 5 bases from V and 3 bases from J, with 13 bases between. In germline, CDR1 is SGHAT, CDR2 FQDESV (reference sequence). The CDR3 loop spans 14 amino acids. This CDR3 is CASSPGTFKETQYF. CDR3 DNA sequence: TGTGCCAGCAGCCCAGGGACATTCAAAGAGACCCAGTACTTC.

The chain couples TRBV5-1 to TRBJ2-7; the D gene is possibly TRBD2 (6 bases). The CDR3 totals 12 residues. Germline-derived CDR1 and CDR2 are SGHRS and YFSETQ. Trimming took 4 bases from V and 4 from J, leaving 9 bases between them. The CDR3 nucleotides read TGCGCCAGCAGCACCGGACTATACGAGCAGTACTTC. This translates into CASSTGLYEQYF.